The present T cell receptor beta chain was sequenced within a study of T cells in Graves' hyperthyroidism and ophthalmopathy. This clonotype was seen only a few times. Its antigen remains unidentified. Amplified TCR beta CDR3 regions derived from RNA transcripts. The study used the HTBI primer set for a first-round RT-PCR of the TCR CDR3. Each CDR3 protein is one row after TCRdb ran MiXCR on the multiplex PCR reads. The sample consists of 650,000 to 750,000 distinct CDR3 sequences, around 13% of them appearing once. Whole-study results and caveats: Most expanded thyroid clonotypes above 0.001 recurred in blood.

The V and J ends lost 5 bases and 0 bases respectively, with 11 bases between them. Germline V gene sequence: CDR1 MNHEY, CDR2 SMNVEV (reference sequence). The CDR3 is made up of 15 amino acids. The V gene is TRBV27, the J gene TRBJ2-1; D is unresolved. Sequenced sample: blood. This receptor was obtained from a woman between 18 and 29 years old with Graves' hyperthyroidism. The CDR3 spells CASSATVSSYNEQFF. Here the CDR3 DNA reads TGTGCCAGCAGTGCCACCGTTAGCTCCTACAATGAGCAGTTCTTC.